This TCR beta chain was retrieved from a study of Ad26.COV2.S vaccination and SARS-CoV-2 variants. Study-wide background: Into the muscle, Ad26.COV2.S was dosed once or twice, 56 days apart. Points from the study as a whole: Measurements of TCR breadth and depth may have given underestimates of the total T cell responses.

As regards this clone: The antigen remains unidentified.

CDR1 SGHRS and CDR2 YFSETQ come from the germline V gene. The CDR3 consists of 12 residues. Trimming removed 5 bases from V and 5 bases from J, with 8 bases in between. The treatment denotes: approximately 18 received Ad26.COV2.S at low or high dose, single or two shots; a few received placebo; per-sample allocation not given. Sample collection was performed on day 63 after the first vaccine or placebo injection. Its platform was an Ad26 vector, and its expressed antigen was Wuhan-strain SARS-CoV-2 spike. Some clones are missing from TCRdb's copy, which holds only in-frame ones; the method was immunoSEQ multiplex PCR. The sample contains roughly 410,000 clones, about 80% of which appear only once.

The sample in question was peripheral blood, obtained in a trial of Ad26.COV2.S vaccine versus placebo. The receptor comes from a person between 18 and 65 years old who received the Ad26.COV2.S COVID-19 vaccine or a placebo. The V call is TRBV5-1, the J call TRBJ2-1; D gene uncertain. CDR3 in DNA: TGCGCCAGCAGTCTTAGGCACAATGAGCAGTTCTTC. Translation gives CASSLRHNEQFF.